This T cell receptor beta chain derives from a study of PD-L1 blockade in urothelial cancer. Study as a whole: Treatment start was followed by blood analysis at 3 weeks (second dose) and again at 6 weeks.

Time point described: peripheral blood 6 weeks after treatment start. A remark on this clone: No antigen is known for it.

Study results and limitations: Better survival was predicted by below-median pretreatment blood TCR clonality.

Here immunoSEQ multiplex PCR was the method, and the copy in TCRdb shows in-frame clones only, minus some. This sample has roughly 100,000 clones, with roughly 80% found just once. From germline, CDR1 is SQVTM and CDR2 ANQGSEA. The CDR3 loop spans 14 amino acids. Trimming took off 5 bases at V and 0 bases at J, with 12 bases between the two ends. The source is a man between 65 and 85 years old with urothelial cancer. The input for sequencing was PBMCs, taken around atezolizumab (anti-PD-L1) treatment. The rearrangement uses TRBV29-1 and TRBJ2-3; a weak D match, TRBD2 (7 bases). The chain's CDR3 is CSVREGDSTDTQYF. The CDR3 DNA reads as TGCAGCGTTAGGGAGGGGGACAGCACAGATACGCAGTATTTT.